A single sample is the source of the 2 T cell receptor beta chains below, sequenced in a study of vaccination effects on CD4 cells after COVID-19. No antigens are known for them. Before sequencing took place, the ViraFEST assay used viral peptide pools to expand antigen-specific CD4+ T cells. With roughly 9 days of culture completed, CD4+ T cells were isolated. Nobody among the vaccine recipients had prior SARS-CoV-2 infection (nucleocapsid antibodies were negative). Some clones are missing from TCRdb's copy, which holds only in-frame ones; the method was immunoSEQ multiplex PCR. In the table there are 74,000 or so clones, around 80% of which are singletons. Material: CD4+ T cells from PBMCs cultured with SARS-CoV-2 spike peptides, obtained before COVID-19 vaccination. These receptors all come from a human donor who received a COVID-19 vaccine.

This clone was seen a few times. V and J are TRBV4-3 and TRBJ1-6; 7 bases line up with TRBD1. V was pared by 0 bases and J by 8 bases, with 7 bases of the junction left unmatched. Looked up from germline, CDR1 is LGHNA and CDR2 is YSLEER. This CDR3 contains 16 residues. The CDR3 loop is CASSQEVGRGDSPLHF. The CDR3 DNA reads as TGCGCCAGCAGCCAAGAAGTTGGCAGGGGGGATTCACCCCTCCACTTT.

The chain is built from TRBV7-2 and TRBJ1-4; 7 bases are shared with TRBD1. This CDR3 region has 17 residues. CDR1 is SGHTA and CDR2 is FQGNSA in the germline V gene. With V trimmed by 4 bases and J by 0 bases, 8 bases remained unmatched. The DNA for the CDR3 is TGTGCCAGCAGCTGGGACAGTGAAGCAGCAACTAATGAAAAACTGTTTTTT. Amino acid sequence: CASSWDSEAATNEKLFF.